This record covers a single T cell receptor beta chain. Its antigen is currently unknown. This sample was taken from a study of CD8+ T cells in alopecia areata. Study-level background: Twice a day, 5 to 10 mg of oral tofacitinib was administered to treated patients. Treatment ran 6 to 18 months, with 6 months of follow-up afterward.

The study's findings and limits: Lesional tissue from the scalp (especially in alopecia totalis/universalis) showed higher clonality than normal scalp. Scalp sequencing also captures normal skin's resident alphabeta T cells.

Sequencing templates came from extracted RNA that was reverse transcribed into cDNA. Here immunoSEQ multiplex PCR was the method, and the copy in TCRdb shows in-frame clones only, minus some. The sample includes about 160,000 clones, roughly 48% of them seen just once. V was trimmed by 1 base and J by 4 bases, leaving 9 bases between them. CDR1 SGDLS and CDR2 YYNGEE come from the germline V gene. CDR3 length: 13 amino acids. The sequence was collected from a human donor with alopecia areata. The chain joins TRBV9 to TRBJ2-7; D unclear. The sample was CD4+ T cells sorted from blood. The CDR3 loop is CASSVTGGYEQYF. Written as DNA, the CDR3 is TGTGCCAGCAGCGTAACGGGTGGTTACGAGCAGTACTTC.